This paragraph reports one T cell receptor beta chain. Its specific antigen is unknown. No base quality information exists; no much larger clone differs at one position. The sample comes from a study of T cell responses to AZD1222 COVID-19 vaccine (dated by TCRdb to 2020 to 2023). A note on the overall study: AZD1222 recipients whose second dose came at about 4 weeks and those whose second dose came at about 12 weeks were combined into one group, since spike-specific TCR depth and breadth did not differ between the two schedules. TCR sequencing covered more than 230 trial participants: 207 given two doses of AZD1222 and 26 given two doses of MenACWY control vaccine. Trial participants were enrolled by age into subgroups of 18-55, 56-69 and 70-plus years, and around 140, 26 and 57 TCR-sequenced participants, respectively, were included in these subgroups. The investigation overall reported the following: Most participants were white British and females outnumbered males, and the authors suggested that clonal diversity may have been underestimated. Because no day 14 peak-response samples were available, the repertoires could be characterized only after the peak T cell response. In the small 56-69-year group, the increase in depth fell short of significance, most likely because of low power. Epitopes outside the regions mutated in the B.1.351 and B.1.1.7 variants were reportedly recognized by nearly half of the unique spike-specific TCRs. Conclusions about previously exposed vaccinees are limited, since just 5 to 7 AZD1222 recipients were seropositive for SARS-CoV-2 at baseline. After two AZD1222 doses, spike-specific TCR breadth and depth were significantly higher than at day 0 and than in MenACWY recipients. Vaccine-associated CD4 TCRs spanned the whole spike protein, with dominant responses in regions 160-218 and 743-854.

The CDR3 regions of human TCRbeta chains were analyzed by immunosequencing. As for how the authors treated the data: Repertoire TCRs were checked for matches against a reference library of SARS-CoV-2-specific TCRs that had been generated using the MIRA antigen-specificity platform. Breadth meant the fraction of unique TCRs that were SARS-CoV-2-associated, whereas depth meant the fraction of total T cells that were SARS-CoV-2-associated. Using the MIRA data, each spike-specific TCR was mapped to the spike region that the TCR reacts to and placed in a CD4 or CD8 class. Log10-transformed breadth and depth values were compared by one-way ANOVA with Sidak's multiple comparisons tests. The clones in this table, taken by TCRdb from immuneACCESS, are in-frame only. Not every clone is retained; where verified, under half of the shortfall comes from an unresolved V gene, and the cause of the rest is unknown. V and J calls and clone size are as listed in that table; D and trimming were resolved from the DNA. Counted in this sample were some 120,000 clones; 88% of them appeared once. The ten top clones hold approximately 8% of the sample.

V drops 1 base and J drops 6 bases, leaving 13 bases in between. According to the germline V gene, CDR1 reads SGHRS and CDR2 reads YFSETQ. The CDR3 has 15 amino acids, counting the end cysteine and phenylalanine. The read is trimmed to its CDR3 DNA, 45 bases read in frame from base 1. Taken with the paper, the label for time point translates to: baseline before first vaccination. Samples from vaccinated people were obtained from the UK trials COV001 and COV002, which included a single-blind randomized controlled phase 2/3 trial of AZD1222 (ChAdOx1 nCoV-19) in healthy adults. For TCRbeta chain sequencing, PBMC samples were collected from trial participants at day 0 and at day 28 after the second dose.

The sequence joins TRBV5-1 to TRBJ2-2; a confident D gene designation cannot be given. The clonotype originates from an adult in good health. This sample comprised peripheral blood, obtained on day 0 of AZD1222 vaccination. Here is the DNA: TGCGCCAGCAGCTTGAACACCTCCCCAGCCGGGGAGCTGTTTTTT. This translates into CASSLNTSPAGELFF.